What follows are 7 T cell receptor beta chains derived from one specimen sequenced in a study of T cell responses to AZD1222 COVID-19 vaccine. Assay: immunoSEQ multiplex PCR; the TCRdb copy retains only in-frame clones and omits some. This repertoire shows more than 85,000 clones, roughly nine tenths found once; its top ten account for around 7.5%. Material: peripheral blood, obtained on day 0 of AZD1222 vaccination. These TCRs come from an adult in good health.

The rearrangement joins TRBV2 to TRBJ1-4, with D perhaps matching TRBD1 (5 bases). V lost 0 bases to trimming and J lost 2 bases, with 16 bases between them. Germline V gene lookup returns CDR1 SNHLY and CDR2 FYNNEI. The CDR3 has 18 amino acids. CDR3 loop: CASSEALRQPVTNEKLFF. CDR3 coding DNA: TGTGCCAGCAGTGAAGCCTTGAGACAGCCTGTTACTAATGAAAAACTGTTTTTT.

The chain joins TRBV19 to TRBJ1-5, with D perhaps matching TRBD1 (5 bases). CDR1 is LNHDA and CDR2 is SQIVND in the germline V gene (reference sequence). The CDR3 covers 13 residues. V was shortened by 2 bases and J by 6 bases, with 8 bases between the two germline ends. Written as DNA, the CDR3 is TGTGCCAGTAGTATATCAGGGACTCAGCCCCAGCATTTT. It translates to CASSISGTQPQHF.

The chain joins TRBV18 to TRBJ1-4, with D perhaps TRBD1 (5 bases). CDR1 is KGHSH, CDR2 LQKENI, per germline. The CDR3 is 14 amino acids. V gave up 2 bases and J gave up 6 bases, with 10 bases separating them. CDR3 sequence reads: CASSPEAGHEKLFF. CDR3 bases: TGTGCCAGCTCACCAGAGGCAGGGCATGAAAAACTGTTTTTT. Full variable domain (remainder filled in from reference TRBV18 and TRBJ1-4): NAGVMQNPRHLVRRRGQEARLRCSPMKGHSHVYWYRQLPEEGLKFMVYLQKENIIDESGMPKERFSAEFPKEGPSILRIQQVVRGDSAAYFCASSPEAGHEKLFFGSGTQLSVL.

V usage is TRBV19 and J usage is TRBJ2-2; TRBD2 aligns across 8 bases. CDR3 length: 15 residues. V shed 8 bases and J 7 bases; nucleotides not matched to a gene: 12. Per germline, CDR1 LNHDA and CDR2 SQIVND (reference sequence). The CDR3 here is CASGVGRATGGELFF. The CDR3 nucleotides read TGTGCCAGTGGGGTCGGGAGGGCGACCGGCGGGGAGCTGTTTTTT.

The chain recombines TRBV7-9 with TRBJ1-1; D uncertain. Germline V CDR1 and CDR2: SEHNR, FQNEAQ (reference sequence). CDR3 length equals 13 residues. Trimming took off 1 base at V and 0 bases at J, with 3 bases between the two ends. CDR3: CASSLGMNTEAFF. CDR3 DNA: TGTGCCAGCAGCTTAGGCATGAACACTGAAGCTTTCTTT.

The gene calls are TRBV7-2 and TRBJ1-1, with a tentative D call TRBD1 (6 bases). The CDR3 is made up of 14 amino acids. The germline V gene encodes CDR1 SGHTA and CDR2 FQGNSA. Trimming stripped 3 bases from V and 4 bases from J, with 12 bases between. This chain's CDR3 is CASSFQGLSTEAFF. The CDR3 DNA reads TGTGCCAGCAGCTTCCAGGGGTTAAGCACTGAAGCTTTCTTT.

The rearrangement links TRBV2 to TRBJ1-2, with D perhaps TRBD1 (5 bases). Germline assignment: CDR1 SNHLY and CDR2 FYNNEI. This CDR3 comprises 13 residues. V gave up 2 bases and J gave up 4 bases, with 8 bases separating them. CDR3 nucleotide sequence: TGTGCCAGCAGTGAATTGGGGGGCTATGGCTACACCTTC. Protein: CASSELGGYGYTF.